This T cell receptor beta chain was sequenced during a study of preoperative IRX-2 immunotherapy in early breast cancer. This clone is labeled as medium-sized. Stated treatment: preoperative locoregional IRX-2 cytokine immunotherapy. Preoperative locoregional IRX-2 cytokine immunotherapy was tested in the phase Ib source study. Germline values: CDR1 SGHNT, CDR2 YENEEA. The CDR3 has 14 amino acids. V was cut by 3 bases and J by 4 bases, with 9 bases left in between. TCRdb's table, derived via immunoSEQ multiplex PCR, lists solely in-frame clones and lacks some. Here the sample spans approximately 11,000 clones, 80% to 85% being singletons.

The chain uses TRBV11-3 and TRBJ1-4; a weak D match, TRBD1 (6 bases). The origin of this receptor is a human donor with breast cancer. The sequenced sample was lymph node tissue, obtained before IRX-2 immunotherapy. CDR3 DNA sequence: TGTGCCAGCAGCTTGGGCAGGGGTAATGAAAAACTGTTTTTT. This sequence encodes CASSLGRGNEKLFF.